This T cell receptor beta chain appears in the sequencing data of a study of shared clonotypes between healthy human individuals. Measured with immunoSEQ multiplex PCR; TCRdb has only the in-frame clones, and not every one. The sample has around 2.1 million clones; approximately 95% are singletons. The V segment lost 7 bases and the J segment 9 bases; nucleotides outside the gene matches: 11. Germline V lookup: CDR1 MNHEY, CDR2 SVGAGI. CDR3 size: 14 residues. Every donor, a Caucasian adult, lived in Nashville, Tennessee. The chain uses TRBV6-5 and TRBJ2-3; 9 nucleotides line up with TRBD2. The TCR originated in a man between 18 and 29 years old in good health. The sequencing sample was made of naive CD4+ T cells sorted from blood. Subset of the sample: CD45RA+ positively selected. CDR3 sequence reads: CASKLSGGPLTQYF. In DNA form, the CDR3 reads TGTGCCAGCAAGCTTAGCGGGGGCCCATTGACGCAGTATTTT.